The sequence of this T cell receptor beta chain was determined in a study of blood T cell repertoires in COVID-19. Study in general: The United States, Italy and Spain supplied acute and convalescent COVID-19 samples.

There are 15 residues in the CDR3. Germline loops: CDR1 WSHSY, CDR2 SAAADI. Trimming removed 2 bases from V and 6 bases from J, with 14 bases in between. Original handling: Scientists estimated how many nucleated cells there were by amplifying reference gene primers. TCRdb's copy holds only in-frame clones and misses some; the assay was immunoSEQ multiplex PCR. V and J calls and clone size follow that table, whereas D and trimming were derived from the DNA. The table includes 160,000 or so clones, 84% detected once. A single count supports this clone. The sequencing sample was made of peripheral blood. The TCR was taken from a woman aged 45-65 years with acute or convalescent COVID-19. The chain is built from TRBV10-2 and TRBJ1-5; a possible D gene is TRBD1 (5 bases). The CDR3 nucleotides are TGCGCCAGCAGTGAGCGGCAGGGTCGTTTTCAGCCCCAGCATTTT. It translates to CASSERQGRFQPQHF.